This TCR beta chain was identified during a study of blood T cell repertoires in COVID-19. Study-wide background: T cells, B-cell-depleted T cells, or PBMCs provided the cDNA or gDNA that served as material.

Assignments of participants to cohorts depended upon their own reported clinical history. Recovered status in Cohort 3 required two negative PCRs, clearance, or symptom resolution. The CDR3 spans 16 residues. Germline CDR1 and CDR2: KGHSH and LQKENI. V was pared by 2 bases and J by 7 bases, with 4 bases of the junction left unmatched. The table came from immunoSEQ multiplex PCR; TCRdb's copy has only in-frame clones and leaves some out. The sample records 250,000 or so clones, around 82% being singletons. The V call is TRBV18, the J call TRBJ1-6; 11 nucleotides line up with TRBD1. Sequencing was carried out using PBMCs or T cells enriched from blood (not recorded which). The TCR was taken from a man between 50 and 59 years old who had recovered from COVID-19. CDR3 loop: CASSPWGTGGNSPLHF. DNA of the CDR3: TGTGCCAGCTCACCATGGGGGACAGGGGGAAATTCACCCCTCCACTTT.